The 8 T cell receptor beta chains listed next were all sequenced from one sample in a study of blood T cell repertoires in COVID-19. This table comes from immunoSEQ multiplex PCR, and its TCRdb copy is limited to in-frame clones, with some not included. The data hold 200,000 to 300,000 clones, with roughly 77% observed a single time. Sequencing used peripheral blood. These TCRs come from a woman older than 75 with acute or convalescent COVID-19.

The rearrangement joins TRBV7-3 to TRBJ2-7, with TRBD1 identical over 8 bases. The CDR3 has 15 amino acids. V gave up 5 bases and J gave up 4 bases; unmatched junction bases: 10. CDR1 and CDR2 from the germline V gene are SGHTA and FQGTGA. CDR3 amino acids: CASSTRTGNNYEQYF. The CDR3 DNA follows: TGTGCCAGCAGCACCCGGACAGGGAACAATTACGAGCAGTACTTC.

The chain has TRBV4-1 and TRBJ2-6; maybe TRBD2 (5 bases). V dropped 5 bases and J dropped 0 bases, with 8 bases sitting between them. CDR1 and CDR2 (germline): MGHRA, YSYEKL. CDR3 length: 15 residues. The DNA for the CDR3 is TGCGCCAGCAGCTATACTAGCTCTGGGGCCAACGTCCTGACTTTC. Translating gives CASSYTSSGANVLTF.

The rearrangement joins TRBV3-1 (or the pseudogene TRBV3-2) to TRBJ2-7, with D unresolved. Trimming took off 0 bases at V and 0 bases at J, with 18 bases between the two ends. The germline CDR1 and CDR2 sequences are LGHDT and YNNKEL (reference sequence). There are 18 residues in the CDR3. This CDR3 reads CASSQEVPYYLSSYEQYF. CDR3 bases: TGTGCCAGCAGCCAAGAAGTACCCTACTACCTAAGCTCCTACGAGCAGTACTTC.

The chain combines TRBV5-1 with TRBJ1-1, with D tentatively TRBD1 (6 bases). Germline V gives CDR1 SGHRS, CDR2 YFSETQ. Deletions cut 4 bases from V and 1 base from J, with 11 bases between. The CDR3 runs to 14 residues. Here the CDR3 DNA reads TGCGCCAGCAGCGCCGGACAGAAGAACACTGAAGCTTTCTTT. Encoded protein: CASSAGQKNTEAFF. Drawing the rest from reference TRBV5-1 and TRBJ1-1, the complete variable domain is KAGVTQTPRYLIKTRGQQVTLSCSPISGHRSVSWYQQTPGQGLQFLFEYFSETQRNKGNFPGRFSGRQFSNSRSEMNVSTLELGDSALYLCASSAGQKNTEAFFGQGTRLTVV.

The genes are TRBV6-5 and TRBJ1-2; the D gene is possibly TRBD1 (6 bases). This CDR3 is built from 12 residues. Germline V gene lookup returns CDR1 MNHEY and CDR2 SVGAGI. The V end lost 5 bases, the J end lost 4 bases, and 8 bases lay between the germline ends. The CDR3 loop reads CASSTGFYGYTF. In DNA, the CDR3 is TGTGCCAGCAGTACAGGGTTCTATGGCTACACCTTC.

The table lists this clone with a few counts. V gene TRBV20-1 combines with J gene TRBJ2-5, with 7 bases fitting TRBD2. Germline assignment: CDR1 DFQATT and CDR2 SNEGSKA (reference sequence). The CDR3 spans 15 residues. V lost 3 bases and J lost 2; bases outside the gene matches: 9. The CDR3, as DNA: TGCAGTGCTAGTTGGAACGGGGGGTATCAAGAGACCCAGTACTTC. It codes for CSASWNGGYQETQYF.

The chain employs TRBV6-5 and TRBJ1-4; a weak D match, TRBD1 (5 bases). The length of the CDR3 is 14 residues. CDR1 is MNHEY and CDR2 is SVGAGI in the germline V gene. V lost 7 bases, J lost 2 bases, and 11 bases lay in between. This CDR3 is CASTPGGTNEKLFF. The CDR3 region has the DNA TGTGCCAGCACACCGGGGGGGACTAATGAAAAACTGTTTTTT.

This clone was seen a handful of times. The chain employs TRBV2 and TRBJ2-5; 12 bases align to TRBD2. This CDR3 spans 15 amino acids. Looked up from germline, CDR1 is SNHLY and CDR2 is FYNNEI. The junction had 3 bases not matched to a gene; V was cut back by 2 bases and J by 5 bases. The CDR3 is CASSELAGGLETQYF. CDR3 nucleotide sequence: TGTGCCAGCAGTGAACTAGCGGGAGGGTTGGAGACCCAGTACTTC.